Listed below are T cell receptor beta chains from one sample, sequenced in a study of T cell changes during pregnancy in multiple sclerosis. The table came from immunoSEQ multiplex PCR; TCRdb's copy has only in-frame clones and leaves some out. The repertoire consists of about 20,000 clones, with more than 85% occurring once and the leading ten covering around 21%. Sequences were derived from CD8+ T cells from peripheral blood mononuclear cells, sampled after pregnancy. Source of these receptors: a female donor in good health, enrolled as a control in a pregnancy study. The CDR3 runs from the conserved cysteine through the conserved F or W.

>TRBV7-9|TRBJ2-5
CASSLDRETQYF
>TRBV14|TRBJ1-2
CASSPFGQTTNYGYTF
>TRBV7-8|TRBJ2-1
CASSLRQGIHNEQFF
>TRBV27|TRBJ2-5
CASSRVNQETQYF
>TRBV27|TRBJ2-1
CASSFGRSAYNEQFF
>TRBV5-5|TRBJ2-7
CATYQGDRDYEQYF
>TRBV30|TRBJ2-1
CALGKRGEYNEQFF
>TRBV5-1|TRBJ2-3
CASRSGSGADTQYF
>TRBV27|TRBJ1-2
CASSPSTGYNGYTF
>TRBV7-9|TRBJ2-3
CASSSPGTDYLIRQYF
>TRBV5-6|TRBJ2-1
CASSSSGGASEQFF
>TRBV7-2|TRBJ2-7
CASSLARTASSYEQYF
>TRBV7-8|TRBJ2-7
CASSAPGLAHEQYF
>TRBV29-1|TRBJ2-7
CSVEDSDRGHEQYF
>TRBV5-4|TRBJ2-1
CASSFRQYNEQFF
>TRBV10-3|TRBJ1-1
CAISVRELGGADTEAFF
>TRBV5-1|TRBJ2-7
CASSFRDSTPEQYF
>TRBV4-1|TRBJ2-7
CASSQITTGTSGYEQYF
>TRBV19|TRBJ2-6
CASSSTGVRANVLTF
>TRBV13|TRBJ2-7
CASSSGTSGYEQYF
>TRBV5-4|TRBJ2-7
CASSMGQTYEQYF
>TRBV10-3|TRBJ2-1
CAISELAGQDEQFF
>TRBV7-8|TRBJ1-5
CASSFGEEYQPQHF
>TRBV11-2|TRBJ2-7
CASSFGGAYEQYF
>TRBV7-9|TRBJ2-1
CASSLGVALGQFF
>TRBV2|TRBJ2-5
CASSDFAGGGETQYF
>TRBV30|TRBJ1-1
CAWSDRGLKNTEAFF
>TRBV9|TRBJ2-7
CASSGRASATNEQYF
>TRBV5-6|TRBJ1-2
CASSLGTGGHYGYTF